These T cell receptor beta chains were read from a single sample in a study of blood T cells in healthy people across ages. One entry per CDR3 protein, called by TCRdb with MiXCR from the 5' RACE reads. The sample lists roughly 1,500,000 distinct CDR3 sequences, roughly 45% seen once, with roughly 8.2% in the top ten. Sequencing used blood. These receptor sequences come from a woman aged 18-35 years in good health. Each CDR3 is given with its conserved first and last residue. D genes are given only for firm matches. Size is omitted from some rows. Given values are once, few, many or a class for expanded clones.

>.|TRBJ2-6|.|TRBV27
TGTGCCAGCAGTCCGACGGAGTTGGGGGCCAACGTCCTGACTTTC
CASSPTELGANVLTF
>few|TRBJ2-7|.|TRBV10-3
TGTGCCATCTCCCAGCCCTCGCAAGGTTCCTACGAGCAGTACTTC
CAISQPSQGSYEQYF
>many|TRBJ2-7|.|TRBV20-1
TGCAGTGCTGGTTACGAGCAGTACTTC
CSAGYEQYF
>.|TRBJ2-1|.|TRBV3-1
TGTGCCAGCAGCCAAAGAGGGGGAGTCTCTTACAATGAGCAGTTCTTC
CASSQRGGVSYNEQFF
>.|TRBJ2-7|TRBD2|TRBV6-6
TGTGCCAGCAGTTACTCGCCTAGCGGGAACTACAATGAGCAGTACTTC
CASSYSPSGNYNEQYF
>.|TRBJ1-1|.|TRBV9
TGTGCCAGCAGCCTACCGGGGTACCCGACCCGGGACACGGAAGCTTTCTTT
CASSLPGYPTRDTEAFF
>few|TRBJ2-3|TRBD2|TRBV2
TGTGCCAGCTCCCGGCTAGCGGGAGGGGGAGATACGCAGTATTTT
CASSRLAGGGDTQYF
>few|TRBJ2-5|.|TRBV20-1
TGCAGTGCTAGAGACACAAAGAGGGAGACCCAGTACTTC
CSARDTKRETQYF
>.|TRBJ2-7|.|TRBV25-1
TGTGCCAGCAGTGACGGATATCGCTCCTACGAGCAGTACTTC
CASSDGYRSYEQYF
>.|TRBJ2-7|.|TRBV20-1
TGCAGTGCTGGGGGGCTACGATCCTACGAGCAGTACTTC
CSAGGLRSYEQYF
>few|TRBJ2-1|.|TRBV5-1
TGCGCCAGCAGCGCCTCAAAATACTACAATGAGCAGTTCTTC
CASSASKYYNEQFF
>.|TRBJ1-2|.|TRBV10-3
TGTGCCATCAGTGAGTGGGAGCAAGAGGGCTACACCTTC
CAISEWEQEGYTF
>.|TRBJ2-1|.|TRBV7-6
TGTGCCAGCAGCTTCGCGGTGGTGGAGGAGCAGTTCTTC
CASSFAVVEEQFF
>few|TRBJ1-2|.|TRBV6-5
TGTGCCAGCAGGAGGGAAACAGGGATTCGCTATGGCTACACCTTC
CASRRETGIRYGYTF
>.|TRBJ2-1|TRBD2|TRBV14
TGTGCCAGCAGCCAAGGGACTAGCTCGAAGACCTACAATGAGCAGTTCTTC
CASSQGTSSKTYNEQFF
>.|TRBJ1-1|.|TRBV4-1
TGCGCCAGCAGCCGCCAAAGTGGAACTGAAGCTTTCTTT
CASSRQSGTEAFF
>.|TRBJ1-2|TRBD1|TRBV9
TGTGCCAGCAGCGAGAGCATGGGACAGGGGTATGGCTACACCTTC
CASSESMGQGYGYTF
>few|TRBJ2-5|TRBD1|TRBV7-2
TGTGCCAGCAGCTCCGGGACAGGGGTTAAAGAGACCCAGTACTTC
CASSSGTGVKETQYF
>.|TRBJ1-4|TRBD1|TRBV6-6
TGTGCCAGCAGGAAGACAGGGTTGAGTGAAAAACTGTTTTTT
CASRKTGLSEKLFF
>.|TRBJ2-1|.|TRBV29-1
TGCAGCGCCAATGGCAGGGGCAATGAGCAGTTCTTC
CSANGRGNEQFF
>.|TRBJ2-3|TRBD2|TRBV6-1
TGTGCCAGCAGCTTCGCGGGACTAGCGGGAGCAGGAGATACGCAGTATTTT
CASSFAGLAGAGDTQYF
>few|TRBJ1-1|.|TRBV6-1
TGTGCCAGTACCCACGCAGACAGAACCCACACTGAAGCTTTCTTT
CASTHADRTHTEAFF
>.|TRBJ2-1|TRBD2|TRBV7-9
TGTGCCAGCAGCTTAGCCCCGGGGACTAGCGGGGTTGATGAGCAGTTCTTC
CASSLAPGTSGVDEQFF
>.|TRBJ1-2|TRBD1|TRBV29-1
TGCAGCGTTGCGACGCAGGGGGGCTATGGCTACACCTTC
CSVATQGGYGYTF
>.|TRBJ2-5|.|TRBV20-1
TGCAGTGCTGGAAATTTAGCGAGCACAAACAATGAGCAGTACTTC
CSAGNLASTNNEQYF
>once|TRBJ2-5|TRBD2|TRBV7-8
TGTGCCAGCCTTCGCGCGGGAGCAATAGATGAGCAGTACTTC
CASLRAGAIDEQYF
>.|TRBJ2-3|TRBD2|TRBV13
TGTGCCAGCAGCAGAGGACTAGCGGGAGACGCAGATACGCAGTATTTT
CASSRGLAGDADTQYF
>.|TRBJ2-1|.|TRBV27
TGTGCCAGCAGCTTAGCGTTGGGGGGAACGGCTCTGCGAAATGAGCAGTTCTTC
CASSLALGGTALRNEQFF
>.|TRBJ2-5|.|TRBV20-1
TGCAGTGCTAGAGATGGTTCAAGAGGCGGGGAGCAGTACTTC
CSARDGSRGGEQYF
>few|TRBJ2-7|TRBD1|TRBV20-1
TGCAGTGCTCCGGCTTCGGGACAGCGATCCCTAGGCGAGCAGTACTTC
CSAPASGQRSLGEQYF
>few|TRBJ2-7|TRBD2|TRBV20-1
TGCAGTGCAAAACTAGCGGGGGGGCAGTACGAGCAGTACTTC
CSAKLAGGQYEQYF
>few|TRBJ2-7|TRBD2|TRBV5-1
TGCGCCAGCAGCTTGTCGGCTAGCGGGGACTACGAGCAGTACTTC
CASSLSASGDYEQYF
>few|TRBJ2-1|TRBD1|TRBV4-2
TGTGCCAGCAGCGTACGGGACAGGGACAATGAGCAGTTCTTC
CASSVRDRDNEQFF
>few|TRBJ2-7|TRBD1|TRBV2
TGTGCCAGCAGTGAACACCGGGACAGGGTAACCTACGAGCAGTACTTC
CASSEHRDRVTYEQYF
>few|TRBJ2-2|TRBD1|TRBV2
TGTGCCAGCAGTATACAGGGGGCGCGGGGCACCGGGGAGCTGTTTTTT
CASSIQGARGTGELFF
>.|TRBJ2-1|TRBD2|TRBV14
TGTGCCAGCAGCCAAGGGGACTATTTTAGCAATGAGCAGTTCTTC
CASSQGDYFSNEQFF
>few|TRBJ1-1|.|TRBV6-5
TGTGCCAGCAGTTACGGCCGGTGGGCTGAAGCTTTCTTT
CASSYGRWAEAFF
>.|TRBJ2-1|TRBD1|TRBV12-3/TRBV12-4
TGTGCCAGCAGGGGACAGGGGGCCGATGAGCAGTTCTTC
CASRGQGADEQFF
>few|TRBJ2-1|.|TRBV3-1
TGTGCCAGCACTAGGGACCATGAGCAGTTCTTC
CASTRDHEQFF
>few|TRBJ2-3|.|TRBV12-3/TRBV12-4
TGTGCCAGCAGTCCAGTCGGGGACCACAGATACGCGCAGTATTTT
CASSPVGDHRYAQYF
>few|TRBJ2-3|.|TRBV7-2
TGTGCCAGCAGCCCGAGGACCAAAACAAACACAGATACGCAGTATTTT
CASSPRTKTNTDTQYF
>.|TRBJ2-3|TRBD2|TRBV27
TGTGCCAGCAGTTTCTTCAAAGCGGGGGGGCCTAATGTGCATACGCAGTATTTT
CASSFFKAGGPNVHTQYF
>.|TRBJ2-1|TRBD1|TRBV5-1
TGCGCCAGCAGCTTGGCCGGGACAGGGTCAGGGGAGCAGTTCTTC
CASSLAGTGSGEQFF
>few|TRBJ2-7|.|TRBV3-1
TGTGCCAGCAGCAGAGGACAGCGGGGCCCCTACGAGCAGTACTTC
CASSRGQRGPYEQYF
>few|TRBJ2-3|TRBD2|TRBV27
TGTGCCAGTAGTCTCGGGACTAGCGGGGGGACGCACACAGATACGCAGTATTTT
CASSLGTSGGTHTDTQYF
>.|TRBJ1-2|TRBD1|TRBV9
TGTGCCAGCAGCGCCGCCGGGACAGGGGGACCCTATGGCTACACCTTC
CASSAAGTGGPYGYTF
>few|TRBJ2-3|TRBD2|TRBV10-3
TGTGCCATCAGAGGACTAGCGGGGGCGGGAGATACGCAGTATTTT
CAIRGLAGAGDTQYF
>few|TRBJ2-5|TRBD1|TRBV4-1
TGCGCCAGCAGCCTCACGGACAGGGGACTCCAAGAGACCCCGTACTTC
CASSLTDRGLQETPYF
>.|TRBJ2-5|.|TRBV20-1
TGCAGTGCTAGAGTAGGGGGGGGTTGGCAAGAGACCCAGTACTTC
CSARVGGGWQETQYF
>few|TRBJ2-3|.|TRBV5-1
TGCGCCAGCAGTCTGCAACACCCCCCCGGAGATACGCAGTATTTT
CASSLQHPPGDTQYF
>.|TRBJ1-2|TRBD1|TRBV12-3/TRBV12-4
TGTGCCAGCAGTGCCTCGACAGGGGGCAATTATGGCTACACCTTC
CASSASTGGNYGYTF
>few|TRBJ1-5|TRBD1|TRBV27
TGTGCCAGCAGTAGGGGGACAGGGAGACATAGCAATCAGCCCCAGCATTTT
CASSRGTGRHSNQPQHF
>few|TRBJ2-3|TRBD1|TRBV30
TGTGCCTGGAGTGTGACAGGGGAGACGACAGATACGCAGTATTTT
CAWSVTGETTDTQYF
>few|TRBJ1-6|.|TRBV6-5
TGTGCCAGCAGTTACTCAACTTTGGGGGGGAGTAATTCACCCCTCCACTTT
CASSYSTLGGSNSPLHF
>many|TRBJ1-2|.|TRBV2
TGTGCCAGCAGTAAAGGGAACTATGGCTACACCTTC
CASSKGNYGYTF
>once|TRBJ1-1|.|TRBV21-1
TGTGCCAGCAGGACCTGGCAGAACACTGAAGCTTTCTTT
CASRTWQNTEAFF
>few|TRBJ1-1|TRBD1|TRBV4-2
TGTGCCAGCAGCCAAACCGGGACAGCGGACACTGAAGCTTTCTTT
CASSQTGTADTEAFF